This T cell receptor beta chain was observed in a study of cytomegalovirus exposure and HLA in healthy donors. For the study at large: An earlier analysis found around 120 million unique TCR beta sequences from around 180 million T cells. General study results and limits: A few of the chains that were CMV-associated were confirmed in vitro to be specific for CMV antigens. A later analysis linked more than 15,000 TCR beta sequences to HLA alleles at 0.05 false discovery rate.

PCR primers comprised 60 Vbeta and 13 Jbeta primers. This table comes from immunoSEQ multiplex PCR, and its TCRdb copy is limited to in-frame clones, with some not included. The data contain about 52,000 clones, less than 70% of them singletons. Germline assignment: CDR1 SQVTM and CDR2 ANQGSEA. J gave up 3 bases and V 6 bases, and 1 base lay outside the gene matches. The CDR3 sequence is 13 residues long. On this clone: No antigen is known for it. Other DNA sequences in the sample encode the same CDR3.

Whereas donors were nominally healthy upon sampling, unrecorded immune exposures were probable. The sequenced sample consisted of PBMCs. The sequence derives from a human donor in good health. The rearrangement uses TRBV29-1 and TRBJ2-1, with 11 bases identical to TRBD1. The CDR3 bases are TGCAGCGTGGGGACAGGGGGCTACAATGAGCAGTTCTTC. It codes for CSVGTGGYNEQFF.